This paragraph covers one TCR beta chain sequence. This entry is derived from a study of blood T cell repertoires in COVID-19. In the study overall: The origin of the acute and convalescent COVID-19 samples was the United States, Italy and Spain. PBMCs, B-cell-depleted T cells, or T cells provided the cDNA or gDNA that made up the material.

V was clipped by 4 bases and J by 7 bases; unmatched bases: 3. This CDR3 is built from 14 residues. CDR1 is LGHDT and CDR2 is YNNKEL in the germline V gene (reference sequence). How the authors handled the data: Researchers report that nucleated cell counts were estimated from reference gene primer amplification. Sequenced by immunoSEQ multiplex PCR; TCRdb stores in-frame clones only, minus some. Clone size and V and J calls were adopted from that table, with D and trimming inferred from the DNA. The data contain about 44,000 clones, roughly 84% of them singletons. The sample was peripheral blood. The sequence was collected from a woman between 65 and 79 years old with acute or convalescent COVID-19. The genes are TRBV3-1 (or the pseudogene TRBV3-2) and TRBJ1-4; 10 bases are a match to TRBD1. The CDR3 coding sequence is TGTGCCAGCAGCCCGGGACAGGGGACTGAAAAACTGTTTTTT. Residues: CASSPGQGTEKLFF.